This entry concerns a single TCR beta chain. This clone was seen a single time. Its recognized antigen is unknown. No clone much larger than this one lies a single base away; base qualities are absent. This sample was included in a study of shared clonotypes between healthy human individuals (dated by TCRdb to the early 2020s). With respect to the entire study: A few men and a couple of women, aged 18 to 49 years, made up the cohort. Per donor, three plates each were used for CD4 naive and CD4 memory, two for CD8 naive, and one for CD8 memory. To estimate repertoire size and how much clonotypes are shared between individuals, the study performed deep sequencing of blood TCR repertoires from a handful of healthy adults. To increase sequencing depth and limit assay-specific biases, different laboratories used diverse techniques to prepare libraries and sequence TCR repertoires. Per donor, leukapheresis produced somewhere between about 0.8 and 9 billion PBMCs. Findings and caveats that apply to the study as a whole: Even with the large sequencing depth, rarefaction of the sorted-subset datasets indicated that sequencing was incomplete. Naive subsets generally had larger estimated clonotype richness than memory subsets did. Sampling was restricted to blood, and TCR repertoires in tissues likely differ from the TCR repertoires found in blood. The genetic and exposure-history diversity represented was limited by the small number of donors. Compared with non-shared clonotypes, the clonotypes found in all four sorted-subset donors had higher generation probabilities. Approximately 5% of naive CD4, 3.5% of naive CD8, about 2.1% of memory CD4, and 0.35% to 0.4% of memory CD8 clonotypes were shared across a few donors. Based on pairwise subsampling, the degree of clonotype sharing among donors was expected to be affected by sequencing depth.

The donors were healthy, HIV-negative adults with no recently reported acute infections or vaccinations. Every donor was a Caucasian adult living in Nashville, Tennessee, USA. CD4+ T cells were enriched by magnetic negative selection, after which naive cells were positively selected on CD45RA and the negative fraction was taken as the memory subset. After blood collection by leukapheresis, PBMCs were isolated using Ficoll-Histopaque density gradient centrifugation and then cryopreserved in the vapor phase of liquid nitrogen. Purity and quantity of every magnetically sorted T cell population were checked by analytical flow cytometry. Genomic DNA was isolated from each sorted fraction and quantified by UV absorbance on a Nanodrop 2000c. TCR CDR3 regions were amplified from genomic DNA by multiplex PCR using the deep immunoSEQ assay. Extracted genomic DNA from each cell subset was spread evenly across all wells of several immunoSEQ 96-well plates, with each plate serving as a replicate. For sorted subsets, approximately 200 ng of genomic DNA, equivalent to tens of thousands of T cell genomes, went into each replicate PCR. Purified libraries were measured with a Qubit 3.0 fluorometer, size-checked on a Bioanalyzer 2100, and measured again with the KAPA Library Quantification kit. Every immunoSEQ 96-well plate was sequenced on a separate single-read 150-cycle Illumina NextSeq 550 flow cell. Per the source publication's procedure: The immunoSEQ output contained only junctional sequences without quality scores, so filtering could not match that applied to full-length reads. Sequences were annotated with PyIR, a Python wrapper for IgBLAST v1.9, using IMGT germline references to assign V/J genes and CDR3. Reads were removed for weak V/J assignments (E-value above 1e-6), missing CDR3, stop codons, out-of-frame junctions, or ambiguous translated residues. V3J clonotypes were defined as sequences sharing an identical inferred V gene, J gene, and CDR3 amino acid sequence. To compute the percentage overlap between repertoires, the number of shared unique clonotypes was divided by the size of the smaller repertoire. Repertoire richness was assessed with RTK rarefaction, the Chao1 estimator, and Recon v2.1 estimates of unobserved clonotypes. Generation probabilities were computed with OLGA for all TCRbeta clonotypes obtained by the gDNA method from a handful of donors. The table comes from immuneACCESS by way of TCRdb, which keeps in-frame sequences with V and J called. Part of the clones is missing from these tables; in studies checked, under half for an unresolved V gene and the rest for unknown reasons. The V and J calls and clone size come from that table; D and trimming were worked out from the DNA. The sample table contains roughly 2.2 million clones; only one count was recorded for around 93% of them. Jointly, the top ten make up 0.37% of the sample.

This clonotype was obtained from a man younger than 35 in good health. Some clones in this sample may be carry-over from other donors' samples. Sequencing was carried out using naive CD4+ T cells from PBMCs. The sample's cell subset or site label, decoded: CD45RA+ positively selected.

In nucleotides, the sequence is TGTGCCAGCAGTAAGGCCGGGGACAGGGCGCGTGGCTACACCTTC. This codes for CASSKAGDRARGYTF. The rearranged segments are TRBV6-5 and TRBJ1-2, and 9 junction bases match TRBD1. After removal of 5 bases from V and 7 bases from J, the junction retains 11 bases not matched to a gene. CDR1 is given as MNHEY and CDR2 as SVGAGI, both from the germline V gene. Including the terminal cysteine and phenylalanine, the CDR3 comprises 15 residues. Here the CDR3 DNA is all that survives: 45 bases in frame from base 1.